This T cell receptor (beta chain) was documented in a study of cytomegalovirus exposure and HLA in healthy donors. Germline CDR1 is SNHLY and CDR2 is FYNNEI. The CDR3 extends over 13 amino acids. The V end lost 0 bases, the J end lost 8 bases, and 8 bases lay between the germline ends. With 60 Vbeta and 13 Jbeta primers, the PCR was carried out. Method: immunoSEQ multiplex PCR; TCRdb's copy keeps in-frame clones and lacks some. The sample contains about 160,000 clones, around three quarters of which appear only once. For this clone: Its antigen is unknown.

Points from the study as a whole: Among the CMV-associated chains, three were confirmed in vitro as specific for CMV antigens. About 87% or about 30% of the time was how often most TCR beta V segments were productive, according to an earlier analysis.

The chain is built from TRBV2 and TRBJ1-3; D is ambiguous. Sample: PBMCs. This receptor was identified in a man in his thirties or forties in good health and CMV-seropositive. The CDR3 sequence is CASSEAPQYTIYF. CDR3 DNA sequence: TGTGCCAGCAGTGAAGCGCCCCAGTACACCATATATTTT.